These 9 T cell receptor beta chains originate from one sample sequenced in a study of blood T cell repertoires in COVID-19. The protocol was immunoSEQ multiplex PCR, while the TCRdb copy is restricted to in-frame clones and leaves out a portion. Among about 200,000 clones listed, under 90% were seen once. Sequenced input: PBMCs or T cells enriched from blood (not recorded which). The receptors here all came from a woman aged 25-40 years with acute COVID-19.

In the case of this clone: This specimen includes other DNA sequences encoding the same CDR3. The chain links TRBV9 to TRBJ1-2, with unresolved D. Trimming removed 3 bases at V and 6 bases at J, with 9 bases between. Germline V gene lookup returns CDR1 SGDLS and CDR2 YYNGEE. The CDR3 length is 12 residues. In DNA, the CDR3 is TGTGCCAGCAGCGCCGGAGGGAATGGCTACACCTTC. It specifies CASSAGGNGYTF.

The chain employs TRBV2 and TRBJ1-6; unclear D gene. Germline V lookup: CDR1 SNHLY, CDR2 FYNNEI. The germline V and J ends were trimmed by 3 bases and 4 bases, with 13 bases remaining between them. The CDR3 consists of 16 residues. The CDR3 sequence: CASSDWAAVYNSPLHF. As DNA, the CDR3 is TGTGCCAGCAGTGATTGGGCAGCGGTGTATAATTCACCCCTCCACTTT.

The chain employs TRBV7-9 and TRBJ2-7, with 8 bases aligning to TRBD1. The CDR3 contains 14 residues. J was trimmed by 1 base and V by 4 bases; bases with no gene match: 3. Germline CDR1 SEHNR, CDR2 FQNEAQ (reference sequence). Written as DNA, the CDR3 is TGTGCCAGCAGCTCGACAGGGGAATCCTACGAGCAGTACTTC. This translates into CASSSTGESYEQYF.

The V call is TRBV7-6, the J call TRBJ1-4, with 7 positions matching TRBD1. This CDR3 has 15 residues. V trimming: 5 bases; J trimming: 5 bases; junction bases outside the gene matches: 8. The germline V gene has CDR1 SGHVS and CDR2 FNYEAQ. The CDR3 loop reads CASSPPTGRNEKLFF. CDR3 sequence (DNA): TGTGCCAGCAGCCCGCCGACAGGGAGAAATGAAAAACTGTTTTTT.

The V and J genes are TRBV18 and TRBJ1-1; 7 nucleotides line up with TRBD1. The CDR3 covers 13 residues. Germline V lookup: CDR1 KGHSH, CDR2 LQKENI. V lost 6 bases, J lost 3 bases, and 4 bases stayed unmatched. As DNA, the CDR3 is TGTGCCAGCTCCCTAGACAGGGACACTGAAGCTTTCTTT. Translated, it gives CASSLDRDTEAFF.

In DNA, the CDR3 is TGTGCCAGCAGTTACAAGACGGGTCCACCGCGGAATGAGCAGTTCTTC. Amino acid sequence: CASSYKTGPPRNEQFF. This chain connects TRBV6-2 or TRBV6-3 to TRBJ2-1; D is unresolved. V was pared by 2 bases and J by 7 bases, with 18 bases between. The CDR3 has 16 residues. From germline, CDR1 is MNHEY and CDR2 SVGEGT.

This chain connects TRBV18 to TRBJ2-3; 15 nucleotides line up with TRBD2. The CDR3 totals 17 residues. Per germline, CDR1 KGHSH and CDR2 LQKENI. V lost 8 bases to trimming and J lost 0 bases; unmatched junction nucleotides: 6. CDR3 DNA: TGTGCCAGCGAGGGACTAGCGGGGGGAATGAGCACAGATACGCAGTATTTT. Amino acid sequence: CASEGLAGGMSTDTQYF.

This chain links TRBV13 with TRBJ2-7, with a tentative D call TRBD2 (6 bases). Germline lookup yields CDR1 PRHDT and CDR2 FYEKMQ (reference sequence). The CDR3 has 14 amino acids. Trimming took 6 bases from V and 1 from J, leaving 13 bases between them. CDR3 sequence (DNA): TGTGCCAGCAGACGAAACCGGGAGTCCTACGAGCAGTACTTC. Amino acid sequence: CASRRNRESYEQYF. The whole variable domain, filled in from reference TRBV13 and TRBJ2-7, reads AAGVIQSPRHLIKEKRETATLKCYPIPRHDTVYWYQQGPGQDPQFLISFYEKMQSDKGSIPDRFSAQQFSDYHSELNMSSLELGDSALYFCASRRNRESYEQYFGPGTRLTVT.

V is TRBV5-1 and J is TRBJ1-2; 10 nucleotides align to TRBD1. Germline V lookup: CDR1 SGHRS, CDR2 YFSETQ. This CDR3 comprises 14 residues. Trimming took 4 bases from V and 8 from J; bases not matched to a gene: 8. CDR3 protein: CASSPDRDRGGYTF. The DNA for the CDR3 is TGCGCCAGCAGCCCCGACCGGGACAGGGGCGGCTACACCTTC.